A selection of T cell receptor beta chains follows, all from one sample in a study of blood T cell repertoires in COVID-19. Some clones are missing from TCRdb's copy, which holds only in-frame ones; the method was immunoSEQ multiplex PCR. The sample lists roughly 290,000 clones, around 90% occurring once. Sequenced: peripheral blood. The receptors come from a young woman with COVID-19, enrolled during active disease. The CDR3 runs from the conserved cysteine through the conserved F or W. The order of the fields is D gene, J gene, V gene, clone size, CDR3 length, CDR3 DNA, CDR3 protein. A D gene is named only where the DNA matches it firmly. Clone size, where shown, is once, few, many, or a class for clones that have expanded.

>NA|TRBJ1-5|TRBV2|NA|14
TGTGCCAGCGAACCGGGAGGTAGCAATCAGCCCCAGCATTTT
CASEPGGSNQPQHF
>TRBD1|TRBJ1-1|TRBV6-2/TRBV6-3|NA|19
TGTGCCAGCAGTTACAGCGGTCGGGGCGGACAGGGGGTTAATACTGAAGCTTTCTTT
CASSYSGRGGQGVNTEAFF
>NA|TRBJ2-3|TRBV5-1|NA|15
TGCGCCAGCAGCTTAGGCGGAAGCACCCCCGATACGCAGTATTTT
CASSLGGSTPDTQYF
>TRBD1|TRBJ1-1|TRBV7-2|NA|15
TGTGCCAGCAGCCTGGCGTCAGGGGGCGGGCGGATGGCTTTCTTT
CASSLASGGGRMAFF
>NA|TRBJ1-5|TRBV19|NA|15
TGTGCCAGTAGTACCCAGGCGGGATTCAATCAGCCCCAGCATTTT
CASSTQAGFNQPQHF
>TRBD2|TRBJ2-3|TRBV27|NA|16
TGTGCCAGCAGTTTTAGCGGGACGGAGCGCACAGATACGCAGTATTTT
CASSFSGTERTDTQYF
>NA|TRBJ1-5|TRBV19|NA|13
TGTGCCAGTAGTTTACTACAGCGGCAGCCCCAGCATTTT
CASSLLQRQPQHF
>TRBD1|TRBJ1-5|TRBV7-2|NA|13
TGTGCCAGCAGCTTAGCTGGGACAGGAATACGGCATTTT
CASSLAGTGIRHF
>NA|TRBJ1-2|TRBV24-1|once|13
TGTGCCACCAGTGGAGCAGGCAACTATGGCTACACCTTC
CATSGAGNYGYTF
>NA|TRBJ1-1|TRBV5-1|NA|15
TGCGCCAGCAGCTTTTACCAGGGTACAAACACTGAAGCTTTCTTT
CASSFYQGTNTEAFF
>TRBD2|TRBJ2-7|TRBV4-3|NA|14
TGCGCCAGCAGCCAAGATATTGGACTAGCCGAGCAGTACTTC
CASSQDIGLAEQYF
>TRBD2|TRBJ2-1|TRBV6-5|NA|13
TGTGCCAGCAGGGGCCGGGGGGGCGATGAGCAGTTCTTC
CASRGRGGDEQFF
>TRBD1|TRBJ2-3|TRBV19|NA|14
TGTGCCAGTAGTATGGGACAGAGCACAGATACGCAGTATTTT
CASSMGQSTDTQYF
>TRBD2|TRBJ2-2|TRBV2|NA|15
TGTGCCAGCAGAAGTGGGACTAGCGCCACCGGGGAGCTGTTTTTT
CASRSGTSATGELFF